The 15 T cell receptor beta chains reported below all come from one sample, sequenced in a study of cytomegalovirus exposure and HLA in healthy donors. PCR was performed using 60 Vbeta and 13 Jbeta primers. The assay was immunoSEQ multiplex PCR, and TCRdb's table has in-frame clones only and misses some. The repertoire holds about 230,000 clones, over 70% seen once, with about 2.5% in the top ten. Sequenced material: PBMCs. The receptors originated from a woman aged 55-69 years in good health and CMV-seropositive.

V is TRBV11-3 and J is TRBJ2-3; D perhaps matches TRBD2 (5 bases). The CDR3 is made up of 16 amino acids. CDR1 is SGHNT and CDR2 is YENEEA in the germline V gene. Trimming pared 3 bases from V and 2 bases from J, leaving 15 bases between. The CDR3, as DNA: TGTGCCAGCAGCTTCGGACTCCAAGGAGACACAGATACGCAGTATTTT. Translated: CASSFGLQGDTDTQYF.

The chain carries TRBV5-6 and TRBJ1-1; TRBD1 aligns across 11 bases. The V gene end was trimmed by 3 bases and the J gene end by 6 bases; junction bases not matched to a gene: 7. Germline V gene sequence: CDR1 SGHDT, CDR2 YYEEEE. The CDR3 is 15 amino acids. This CDR3 reads CASSSFRGQGAEAFF. CDR3 nucleotide sequence: TGTGCCAGCAGCTCTTTCCGGGGACAGGGGGCTGAAGCTTTCTTT.

This chain uses TRBV4-3 with TRBJ2-1; D is uncertain. Germline V gene data show CDR1 as LGHNA and CDR2 as YSLEER. CDR3 length equals 16 residues. V was clipped by 3 bases and J by 2 bases, with 14 bases between them. The CDR3: CASSHIAVSPYNEQFF. DNA for the CDR3: TGCGCCAGCAGCCATATAGCAGTGAGCCCCTACAATGAGCAGTTCTTC.

This chain connects TRBV27 to TRBJ2-3; tentative D call: TRBD1 (5 bases). CDR1 is MNHEY and CDR2 is SMNVEV in the germline V gene (reference sequence). CDR3 length equals 12 residues. The ends were cut back, 5 bases at V and 6 bases at J, with 9 bases in the middle. The CDR3 sequence: CASSAQGDTQYF. CDR3 DNA sequence: TGTGCCAGCAGTGCCCAGGGCGATACGCAGTATTTT.

The chain recombines TRBV7-2 with TRBJ2-5; the D gene is possibly TRBD2 (6 bases). Germline CDR1 is SGHTA and CDR2 is FQGNSA. Trimming stripped 5 bases from V and 5 bases from J, with 21 bases between. The CDR3 contains 16 residues. CDR3: CASSTGWGTGAETQYF. CDR3 nucleotide sequence: TGTGCCAGCAGCACGGGATGGGGGACTGGGGCTGAGACCCAGTACTTC.

The chain has TRBV7-2 and TRBJ1-2; TRBD1 is a possible D gene (6 bases). Per the germline V gene, CDR1 is SGHTA and CDR2 is FQGNSA. The CDR3 is made up of 13 amino acids. Between the trimmed V and J ends, which lost 2 bases and 9 bases, there was a span of 13 bases. CDR3 DNA sequence: TGTGCCAGCAGCTTATCCAGGGGTGGCCGCTACACCTTC. This translates into CASSLSRGGRYTF.

The chain links TRBV15 to TRBJ2-3, with 11 bases matching TRBD2. The V gene's germline CDR1 is LNHNV and CDR2 YYDKDF (reference sequence). V shed 5 bases, J shed 1 base, and the junction held 11 bases outside the gene matches. This CDR3 spans 18 amino acids. DNA for the CDR3: TGTGCCACCAGCGAGACTAGCGGGATACCCGACGGCACAGATACGCAGTATTTT. Amino acid sequence: CATSETSGIPDGTDTQYF.

The chain uses TRBV5-1 and TRBJ2-1; TRBD1 matches at 7 bases. Germline-derived CDR1 and CDR2 are SGHRS and YFSETQ. The CDR3 contains 14 residues. Germline trimming cut 0 bases from V and 7 bases from J; bases unmatched to any gene: 4. The CDR3 nucleotides read TGCGCCAGCAGCTTGGCCCTGACAGGGAATGAGCAGTTCTTC. It specifies CASSLALTGNEQFF.

The chain employs TRBV7-2 and TRBJ2-3; TRBD1 agrees at 10 bases. The trim removed 3 bases at V and 7 bases at J, leaving 13 bases unmatched. CDR1 and CDR2 from the germline V gene are SGHTA and FQGNSA. This CDR3 is 17 amino acids long. CDR3 residues: CASSFGTGDGRANTQYF. The CDR3, as DNA: TGTGCCAGCAGCTTCGGGACAGGGGACGGGCGGGCAAATACGCAGTATTTT.

The V gene is TRBV5-1, the J gene TRBJ1-4; D ambiguous. Trimming took off 3 bases at V and 8 bases at J, with 11 bases between the two ends. The CDR3 has 13 amino acids. Per the germline V gene, CDR1 is SGHRS and CDR2 is YFSETQ. The CDR3 region has the DNA TGCGCCAGCAGCTCGGAGGCGGGCGAAAAACTGTTTTTT. Its protein is CASSSEAGEKLFF.

This clone was seen only once. At one end, the junction sequence differs from germline, possibly due to a read error. This chain links TRBV7-9 with TRBJ2-5; D is ambiguous. The CDR3 length is 16 residues. The germline gives CDR1 SEHNR, CDR2 FQNEAQ (reference sequence). Here the CDR3 DNA reads TGTTCCAGCAGCTTGCTGCGGTCGGCTCGGTGGGAGACCCAGTACTTC. It is translated as CSSSLLRSARWETQYF.

This chain joins TRBV2 and TRBJ2-3; 9 bases are a match to TRBD1. The CDR3 totals 15 residues. Germline V CDR1 and CDR2: SNHLY, FYNNEI. V dropped 6 bases and J dropped 4; count of bases not matched to a gene: 8. This CDR3 is CASRVTGGAADTQYF. CDR3 DNA sequence: TGTGCCAGCAGGGTAACAGGGGGCGCGGCAGATACGCAGTATTTT.

V is TRBV28 and J is TRBJ1-4, with a weak D call TRBD1 (6 bases). Trimming took off 5 bases at V and 3 bases at J, with 13 bases between the two ends. Germline CDR1 is MDHEN and CDR2 is SYDVKM. This CDR3 is built from 15 residues. The CDR3 DNA reads as TGTGCCAGCAGTACGCCGGGACAATCTAATGAAAAACTGTTTTTT. Its protein is CASSTPGQSNEKLFF.

This chain uses TRBV27 with TRBJ1-2, with D uncertain. This CDR3 comprises 15 residues. The germline V gene encodes CDR1 MNHEY and CDR2 SMNVEV (reference sequence). The V and J ends lost 3 bases and 6 bases respectively, with 17 bases between them. CDR3 sequence: CASSFYPGEGNGYTF. The CDR3 DNA sequence: TGTGCCAGCAGTTTTTATCCGGGAGAAGGGAATGGCTACACCTTC.

The CDR3 here is CASSFLAGEYEQYF. The CDR3 DNA reads as TGTGCCAGCAGCTTCTTAGCGGGGGAATACGAGCAGTACTTC. This chain connects TRBV7-2 to TRBJ2-7; the match to TRBD2 covers 9 bases. The CDR3 extends over 14 amino acids. Germline-derived CDR1 and CDR2 are SGHTA and FQGNSA. With 3 bases clipped from V and 4 bases from J, the junction kept 4 bases outside the gene matches.